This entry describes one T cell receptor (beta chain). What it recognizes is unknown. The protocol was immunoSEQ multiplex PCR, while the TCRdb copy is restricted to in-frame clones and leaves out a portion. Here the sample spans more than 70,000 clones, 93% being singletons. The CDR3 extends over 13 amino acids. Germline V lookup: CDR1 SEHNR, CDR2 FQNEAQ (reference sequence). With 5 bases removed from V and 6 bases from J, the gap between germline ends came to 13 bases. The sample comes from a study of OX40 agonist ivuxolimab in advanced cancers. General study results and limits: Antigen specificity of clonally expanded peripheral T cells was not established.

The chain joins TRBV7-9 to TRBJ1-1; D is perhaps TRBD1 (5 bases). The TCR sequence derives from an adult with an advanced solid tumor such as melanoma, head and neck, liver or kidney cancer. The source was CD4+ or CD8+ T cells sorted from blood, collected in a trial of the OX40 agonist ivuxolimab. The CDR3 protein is CASSGQGLAEAFF. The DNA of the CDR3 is TGTGCCAGCAGCGGGCAGGGCCTGGCTGAAGCTTTCTTT.